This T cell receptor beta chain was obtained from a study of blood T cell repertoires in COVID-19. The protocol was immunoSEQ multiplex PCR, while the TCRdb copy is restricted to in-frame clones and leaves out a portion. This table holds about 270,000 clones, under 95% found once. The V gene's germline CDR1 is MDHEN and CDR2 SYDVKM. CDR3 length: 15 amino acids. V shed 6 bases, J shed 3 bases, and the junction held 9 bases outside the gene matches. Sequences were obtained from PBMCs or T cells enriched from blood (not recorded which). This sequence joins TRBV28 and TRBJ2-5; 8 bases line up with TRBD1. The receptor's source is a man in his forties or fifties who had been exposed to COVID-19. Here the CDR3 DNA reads TGTGCCAGCAGAGGTGACAGGGGCAGAAAAGAGACCCAGTACTTC. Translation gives CASRGDRGRKETQYF.